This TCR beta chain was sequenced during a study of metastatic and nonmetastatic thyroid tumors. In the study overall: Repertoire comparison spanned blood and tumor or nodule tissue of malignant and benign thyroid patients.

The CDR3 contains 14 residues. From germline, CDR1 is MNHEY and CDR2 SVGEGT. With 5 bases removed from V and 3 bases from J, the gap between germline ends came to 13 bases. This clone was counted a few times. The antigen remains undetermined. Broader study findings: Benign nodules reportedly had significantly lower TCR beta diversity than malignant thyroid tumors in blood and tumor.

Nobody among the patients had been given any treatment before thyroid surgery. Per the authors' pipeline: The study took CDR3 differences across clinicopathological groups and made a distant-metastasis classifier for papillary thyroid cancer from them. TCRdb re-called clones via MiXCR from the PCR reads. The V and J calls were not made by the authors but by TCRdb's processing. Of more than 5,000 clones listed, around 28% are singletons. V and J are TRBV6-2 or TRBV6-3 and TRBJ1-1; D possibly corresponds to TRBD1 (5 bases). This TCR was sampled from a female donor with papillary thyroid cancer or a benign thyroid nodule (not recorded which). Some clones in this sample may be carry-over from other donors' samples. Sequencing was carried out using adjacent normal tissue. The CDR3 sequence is CASSTDSRDTEAFF. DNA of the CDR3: TGTGCCAGCAGTACCGACAGTCGGGACACTGAAGCTTTCTTT.